These 7 T cell receptor beta chains were sequenced from one sample in a study of T cells in Graves' hyperthyroidism and ophthalmopathy. It was RNA transcripts that yielded the amplified TCR beta CDR3 regions. With the HTBI primer set, the TCR CDR3 went through a first round of RT-PCR. TCRdb reprocessed the multiplex PCR reads with MiXCR, giving one entry per CDR3 protein. Of roughly 600,000 distinct CDR3 sequences listed, 13% to 15% are singletons. What was sequenced was blood. The receptors were gathered from a woman between 45 and 60 years old with Graves' ophthalmopathy.

This clonotype appeared many times. V is TRBV20-1 and J is TRBJ2-7; D not certain. The CDR3 is made up of 12 amino acids. Deletions cut 2 bases from V and 2 bases from J, with 7 bases between. Germline CDR1 reads DFQATT; CDR2 reads SNEGSKA (reference sequence). The CDR3 DNA reads TGCAGTGCTAGAATGTATACCTACGAGCAGTACTTC. Protein: CSARMYTYEQYF.

This clonotype has ten or more counts. The gene calls are TRBV6-2 or TRBV6-3 and TRBJ1-1; D perhaps matches TRBD1 (6 bases). V dropped 4 bases and J dropped 0 bases, with 18 bases sitting between them. There are 17 residues in the CDR3. CDR1 is MNHEY, CDR2 SVGEGT, per germline. Written as DNA, the CDR3 is TGTGCCAGCAGTTTCTCCGGGACGACAGGCCTGAACACTGAAGCTTTCTTT. Translating it yields CASSFSGTTGLNTEAFF.

This clonotype has at least ten counts. The V and J genes are TRBV3-2 and TRBJ2-1; TRBD2 is taken as the D call from the table, unchecked against the DNA. TRBV3-2 is a pseudogene. This CDR3 spans 13 amino acids. This CDR3 is CAWPGLANNEQFF. CDR3 bases: TGTGCCTGGCCGGGACTAGCTAACAATGAGCAGTTCTTC.

The rearrangement joins TRBV4-3 to TRBJ2-1; no reliable D call. From germline, CDR1 is LGHNA and CDR2 YSLEER. V gave up 0 bases and J gave up 0 bases, with 15 bases separating them. The CDR3 has 18 residues. In DNA form, the CDR3 reads TGCGCCAGCAGCCAAGAATACCCGACACTGAGCTCCTACAATGAGCAGTTCTTC. This translates into CASSQEYPTLSSYNEQFF.

The chain links TRBV4-3 to TRBJ2-4; D may be TRBD1 or TRBD2 (5 bases each). V shed 5 bases and J shed 6 bases, with 14 bases lying between them. The CDR3 totals 14 residues. Germline assignment: CDR1 LGHNA and CDR2 YSLEER. CDR3 nucleotides: TGCGCCAGCAGCTTAAGGGGTGCGGGAAACATTCAGTACTTC. It translates to CASSLRGAGNIQYF.

V and J are TRBV6-1 and TRBJ2-1, with D maybe TRBD1 (6 bases). Germline V gene data show CDR1 as MNHNS and CDR2 as SASEGT. V lost 2 bases and J 10 bases, leaving 15 bases between the germline ends. The length of the CDR3 is 14 residues. The CDR3 region has the DNA TGTGCCAGCAGTGAACAAGGGACAATCGGGGAGCAGTTCTTC. This codes for CASSEQGTIGEQFF.

V gene TRBV25-1 combines with J gene TRBJ1-2; no definite D call. CDR1 and CDR2 (germline): MGHDK, SYGVNS. The CDR3 covers 14 residues. Between the trimmed V and J ends, which lost 4 bases and 5 bases, there was a span of 14 bases. As DNA, the CDR3 is TGTGCCAGCAGTGGACGAGTGGGAGGATATGGCTACACCTTC. Amino acid sequence: CASSGRVGGYGYTF.